The 9 T cell receptor beta chains reported below all come from one sample, sequenced in a study of CD8+ T cells in alopecia areata. Investigators isolated RNA and reverse transcribed it into cDNA to act as the sequencing template. TCRdb keeps only in-frame clones here, not all; method: immunoSEQ multiplex PCR. The sample carries hundreds of thousands of clones, under 70% recorded once. Sequenced material: CD4+ T cells sorted from blood, taken at week 0. These receptors were obtained from a human donor with alopecia areata.

The rearrangement uses TRBV5-1 and TRBJ2-5, with D unresolved. Trimming pared 3 bases from V and 3 bases from J, leaving 9 bases between. Germline lookup yields CDR1 SGHRS and CDR2 YFSETQ. The CDR3 has 13 residues. CDR3 DNA: TGCGCCAGCAGCTGGGCAGGTGAAGAGACCCAGTACTTC. Amino acid sequence: CASSWAGEETQYF.

The chain employs TRBV7-2 and TRBJ2-7; perhaps TRBD1 as D (6 bases). V lost 3 bases and J 2 bases, leaving 11 bases between the germline ends. From germline, CDR1 is SGHTA and CDR2 FQGNSA. There are 14 residues in the CDR3. CDR3 sequence: CASSFVTGTYEQYF. In DNA, the CDR3 is TGTGCCAGCAGCTTCGTGACAGGAACCTACGAGCAGTACTTC. The complete variable domain, with remaining parts taken from reference TRBV7-2 and TRBJ2-7, reads GAGVSQSPSNKVTEKGKDVELRCDPISGHTALYWYRQSLGQGLEFLIYFQGNSAPDKSGLPSDRFSAERTGGSVSTLTIQRTQQEDSAVYLCASSFVTGTYEQYFGPGTRLTVT.

The chain joins TRBV5-6 to TRBJ1-2, with D perhaps TRBD1 (6 bases). Trimming removed 4 bases from V and 3 bases from J, with 13 bases in between. This CDR3 has 14 amino acids. CDR1 and CDR2 (germline): SGHDT, YYEEEE. The CDR3 sequence: CASSHPEGDYGYTF. CDR3 DNA: TGTGCCAGCAGCCATCCCGAGGGGGACTATGGCTACACCTTC.

The chain uses TRBV9 and TRBJ2-5, with D maybe TRBD2 (6 bases). The germline CDR1 and CDR2 sequences are SGDLS and YYNGEE. The CDR3 loop spans 15 amino acids. Trimming removed 0 bases from V and 5 bases from J, with 14 bases in between. The CDR3 coding sequence is TGTGCCAGCAGCGTAGCTGGAGCGGGTAGGGAGACCCAGTACTTC. This translates into CASSVAGAGRETQYF.

The chain combines TRBV30 with TRBJ2-2; 9 nucleotides agree with TRBD1. This CDR3 comprises 14 residues. Trimming at V came to 3 bases and at J to 4 bases, leaving 3 bases not matched to a gene. CDR1 and CDR2 (germline): GTSNPN, SVGIG (reference sequence). CDR3 amino acids: CAWRDRGRTGELFF. CDR3 DNA sequence: TGTGCCTGGAGGGACAGGGGTCGCACCGGGGAGCTGTTTTTT.

This chain uses TRBV10-3 with TRBJ2-4; D is ambiguous. CDR1 is ENHRY and CDR2 is SYGVKD in the germline V gene. The CDR3 is 15 residues long. V dropped 0 bases and J dropped 6 bases, with 12 bases sitting between them. CDR3 in DNA: TGTGCCATCAGTGAGTCTCAGGCCATGGGAAACATTCAGTACTTC. Translated: CAISESQAMGNIQYF.

The V gene is TRBV5-1, the J gene TRBJ1-1, with 7 nucleotides matching TRBD1. V shed 0 bases, J shed 5 bases, and the junction held 4 bases outside the gene matches. The CDR3 is 14 amino acids. The germline gives CDR1 SGHRS, CDR2 YFSETQ. DNA of the CDR3: TGCGCCAGCAGCTTGGCGGCAGGGGGTACTGAAGCTTTCTTT. Its translation: CASSLAAGGTEAFF.

The chain employs TRBV5-1 and TRBJ2-7; 8 bases are a match to TRBD1. V lost 1 base and J lost 4; bases outside the gene matches: 4. This CDR3 is built from 14 residues. Germline V CDR1 and CDR2: SGHRS, YFSETQ. The CDR3 DNA is TGCGCCAGCAGCTTGACAGGGGGAAGATACGAGCAGTACTTC. It is translated as CASSLTGGRYEQYF.

This clone was detected once. Here the CDR3 reads CASSSSRQDNEQFF. The CDR3 region has the DNA TGTGCCAGCAGCTCTTCCAGACAGGACAATGAGCAGTTCTTC. This chain joins TRBV7-3 and TRBJ2-1; weak D call: TRBD1 (6 bases). CDR3 size: 14 residues. Deletions cut 4 bases from V and 5 bases from J, with 12 bases between. Germline assignment: CDR1 SGHTA and CDR2 FQGTGA.